These T cell receptor beta chains were read from a single sample in a study of CD8 T cells in ankylosing spondylitis. TCRdb analysed the 5' RACE reads with MiXCR anew, one entry per CDR3 protein. The sample comprises under 150,000 distinct CDR3 sequences, around 15% of which are singletons, and under 3% rests with the top ten. Sample: blood, either unsorted or a sorted T cell fraction (not recorded which). These receptors originate from a female donor with ankylosing spondylitis or in good health (not recorded which). Each CDR3 is given with its conserved first and last residue. The order of the fields is J gene, clone size, D gene, V gene, CDR3 protein, CDR3 DNA. The D gene is left open where the match is weak. Not every row has a clone size; where given, it reads once, few, many or a size class.

>TRBJ2-1|few|TRBD2|TRBV4-2
CASSQVATSGGAYEQFF
TGTGCCAGCAGCCAAGTGGCGACTAGCGGGGGGGCTTATGAGCAGTTCTTC
>TRBJ2-3|many|-|TRBV9
CASSQNTADTQYF
TGTGCCAGCAGCCAGAACACCGCGGATACGCAGTATTTT
>TRBJ2-1|-|-|TRBV2
CASSRLPYNEQFF
TGTGCCAGCTCGAGACTCCCCTACAATGAGCAGTTCTTC
>TRBJ2-7|many|-|TRBV7-8
CASSSVSGRSYEQYF
TGTGCCAGCAGTTCGGTTTCGGGACGGTCCTACGAGCAGTACTTC
>TRBJ2-7|-|TRBD1|TRBV18
CASPPGQDEQYF
TGTGCCAGCCCACCTGGACAGGACGAGCAGTACTTC
>TRBJ1-1|many|-|TRBV11-3
CASSLQGDTEAFF
TGTGCCAGCAGCTTACAAGGGGACACTGAAGCTTTCTTT
>TRBJ2-3|-|TRBD1|TRBV20-1
CSARDPGRGLDTQYF
TGCAGTGCTAGAGATCCTGGCAGGGGGCTTGATACGCAGTATTTT
>TRBJ2-3|once|TRBD1|TRBV6-1
CASSGQGGADTQYF
TGTGCCAGCAGTGGACAGGGTGGTGCAGATACGCAGTATTTT
>TRBJ2-7|-|TRBD2|TRBV20-1
CSASPLGLAQTYEQYF
TGCAGTGCTAGCCCCCTGGGACTAGCGCAGACCTACGAGCAGTACTTC
>TRBJ1-4|few|-|TRBV7-8
CASSPNDATNEKLFF
TGTGCCAGCAGCCCCAATGACGCAACTAATGAAAAACTGTTTTTT
>TRBJ2-3|many|-|TRBV6-1
CASRGQLSTDTQYF
TGTGCCAGCAGGGGCCAGCTCTCCACAGATACGCAGTATTTT
>TRBJ2-3|many|-|TRBV7-8
CASSLFGGKDTQYF
TGTGCCAGCAGCTTATTTGGGGGAAAAGATACGCAGTATTTT
>TRBJ2-7|-|-|TRBV5-4
CASSLGTGSTYEQYF
TGTGCCAGCAGCTTGGGAACAGGGTCCACCTACGAGCAGTACTTC
>TRBJ2-3|-|TRBD1|TRBV5-1
CASRGTGLPTDTQYF
TGCGCCAGCAGGGGGACAGGGCTCCCTACAGATACGCAGTATTTT
>TRBJ1-1|many|-|TRBV6-1
CASRGTKGAEAFF
TGTGCCAGCAGGGGTACTAAGGGAGCTGAAGCTTTCTTT
>TRBJ1-2|few|-|TRBV12-3/TRBV12-4
CAIMDGPGGYTF
TGTGCCATCATGGACGGGCCGGGAGGCTACACCTTC
>TRBJ1-3|many|-|TRBV29-1
CSVRISGNTIYF
TGCAGCGTTCGAATTTCTGGAAACACCATATATTTT
>TRBJ2-2|few|-|TRBV5-6
CASSLGLTGELFF
TGTGCCAGCAGCTTGGGACTCACCGGGGAGCTGTTTTTT
>TRBJ2-5|few|TRBD1|TRBV20-1
CSASGQGGTQYF
TGCAGTGCTAGTGGACAGGGAGGGACCCAGTACTTC
>TRBJ2-7|many|TRBD1|TRBV28
CASLSGDRAYEQYF
TGTGCCAGCCTTTCGGGGGACAGGGCTTACGAGCAGTACTTC
>TRBJ2-2|few|-|TRBV5-1
CASSRRGTSTGELFF
TGCGCCAGCAGCCGGAGGGGGACGAGTACCGGGGAGCTGTTTTTT
>TRBJ2-3|many|-|TRBV7-3
CASSYKKGPSTDTQYF
TGTGCCAGCAGCTACAAGAAGGGACCGAGCACAGATACGCAGTATTTT
>TRBJ2-2|many|-|TRBV7-9
CASGRGGPEGELFF
TGTGCCAGCGGCCGCGGAGGGCCCGAAGGGGAGCTGTTTTTT
>TRBJ2-2|many|-|TRBV7-3
CASSRSSGAGELFF
TGTGCCAGCAGCCGGTCGTCCGGGGCCGGGGAGCTGTTTTTT
>TRBJ2-5|few|-|TRBV29-1
CSVEDGGRGQETQYF
TGCAGCGTTGAAGATGGGGGGCGCGGGCAAGAGACCCAGTACTTC
>TRBJ2-2|-|-|TRBV6-1
CASSATRGTGELFF
TGTGCCAGCAGTGCGACTCGAGGTACCGGGGAGCTGTTTTTT
>TRBJ2-7|few|-|TRBV29-1
CSALTGSYEQYF
TGCAGCGCACTGACAGGCTCCTACGAGCAGTACTTC
>TRBJ2-3|-|TRBD2|TRBV5-1
CASSLGLAGVITDTQYF
TGCGCCAGCAGCTTAGGACTAGCGGGGGTGATCACAGATACGCAGTATTTT
>TRBJ1-5|many|-|TRBV7-2
CASSWTPGGQPQHF
TGTGCCAGCAGCTGGACTCCCGGAGGGCAGCCCCAGCATTTT
>TRBJ2-1|few|-|TRBV5-1
CASSFLGNNEQFF
TGCGCCAGCAGCTTTTTAGGAAACAATGAGCAGTTCTTC
>TRBJ2-3|few|TRBD2|TRBV12-3/TRBV12-4
CASSPRGIAGNTDTQYF
TGTGCCAGCAGTCCTCGGGGAATAGCGGGGAACACAGATACGCAGTATTTT
>TRBJ2-1|many|TRBD2|TRBV20-1
CSAAGGPLLYNEQFF
TGCAGTGCTGCGGGGGGGCCCCTTCTCTACAATGAGCAGTTCTTC
>TRBJ2-7|many|-|TRBV12-3/TRBV12-4
CASSRPGSSYEQYF
TGTGCCAGCAGCCGACCCGGGTCCTCGTACGAGCAGTACTTC
>TRBJ2-5|-|-|TRBV5-1
CASSPRLGRGAWETQYF
TGCGCCAGCAGCCCACGGCTAGGGCGGGGTGCGTGGGAGACCCAGTACTTC
>TRBJ1-1|many|-|TRBV5-1
CASSLEGKNTEAFF
TGCGCCAGCAGCTTGGAGGGAAAGAACACTGAAGCTTTCTTT
>TRBJ2-7|few|TRBD2|TRBV10-3
CATRPSGAYEQYF
TGTGCCACCCGACCTAGCGGGGCCTACGAGCAGTACTTC
>TRBJ1-3|-|-|TRBV30
CAWSDGLTSGNTIYF
TGTGCCTGGAGCGACGGGCTTACCTCTGGAAACACCATATATTTT
>TRBJ2-3|few|TRBD2|TRBV20-1
CSARPGLAGGGTQYF
TGCAGTGCTCGACCGGGACTAGCGGGAGGAGGTACGCAGTATTTT
>TRBJ1-4|many|TRBD1|TRBV12-3/TRBV12-4
CASSPHGQGEVLFF
TGTGCCAGCAGTCCCCACGGACAGGGGGAAGTTCTGTTTTTT
>TRBJ1-2|few|-|TRBV20-1
CSAKGGWDGYTF
TGCAGTGCTAAGGGGGGCTGGGATGGCTACACCTTC
>TRBJ1-2|many|-|TRBV9
CASSDDSSGDYGYTF
TGTGCCAGCAGTGACGACAGTTCCGGAGATTATGGCTACACCTTC
>TRBJ2-5|-|-|TRBV6-2/TRBV6-3
CASSYLAGRETQYF
TGTGCCAGCAGTTACCTAGCAGGGAGGGAGACCCAGTACTTC
>TRBJ2-5|-|-|TRBV25-1
CASSEYRGSGQETQYF
TGTGCCAGCAGTGAATATCGGGGTAGCGGCCAAGAGACCCAGTACTTC
>TRBJ2-7|many|-|TRBV20-1
CSAQGPGREQYF
TGCAGTGCTCAGGGACCCGGTAGAGAGCAGTACTTC
>TRBJ1-5|-|-|TRBV7-3
CASSQPGRNQPQHF
TGTGCCAGCAGCCAACCGGGCAGAAATCAGCCCCAGCATTTT
>TRBJ1-3|many|-|TRBV5-6
CASSNGRNSGNTIYF
TGTGCCAGCAGCAATGGACGGAACTCTGGAAACACCATATATTTT
>TRBJ1-3|-|TRBD1|TRBV2
CASSESQGVNTIYF
TGTGCCAGCAGTGAATCGCAGGGGGTCAACACCATATATTTT
>TRBJ1-4|-|-|TRBV5-1
CASSLGTQGFFESEKLFF
TGCGCCAGCAGCCTCGGGACTCAGGGTTTTTTTGAGAGTGAAAAACTGTTTTTT
>TRBJ2-3|many|TRBD2|TRBV20-1
CSARQGLAGGLDTQYF
TGCAGTGCTAGACAAGGACTAGCGGGAGGGTTAGATACGCAGTATTTT
>TRBJ2-1|-|-|TRBV6-1
CASSREARSYNEQFF
TGTGCCAGCAGTCGAGAGGCCCGCTCCTACAATGAGCAGTTCTTC
>TRBJ1-1|few|TRBD1|TRBV18
CASSQNRGIEAFF
TGTGCCAGCTCACAAAACAGGGGGATTGAAGCTTTCTTT
>TRBJ2-3|few|-|TRBV30
CAWSVLGRSSTDTQYF
TGTGCCTGGAGTGTACTAGGCAGATCTAGCACAGATACGCAGTATTTT
>TRBJ1-2|many|-|TRBV11-2
CASSRTRGTNYGYTF
TGTGCCAGCAGCCGGACCCGGGGAACTAACTATGGCTACACCTTC
>TRBJ1-4|-|-|TRBV11-2
CASSLMGASNEKLFF
TGTGCCAGCAGCCTCATGGGGGCCTCTAATGAAAAACTGTTTTTT
>TRBJ2-3|many|-|TRBV20-1
CSAPPGAGTDTQYF
TGCAGTGCTCCTCCCGGGGCCGGCACAGATACGCAGTATTTT